The 27 T cell receptor beta chains listed next were all sequenced from one sample in a study of CD8+ T cells in alopecia areata (dated by TCRdb to the late 2010s). The protocol used for the library was the immunoSEQ multiplex PCR assay. RNA was extracted from all samples and reverse transcribed into cDNA as template for TCR sequencing. TCRdb holds this immuneACCESS table with in-frame rearrangements only. Some clones are missing; in checked studies, unresolved V genes explain under half, and the rest has no known cause. In all, the sample holds 90,000 to 120,000 clones, and around 59% of those were seen once. Of the sample, under 25% is held by the ten largest clones. The source material was CD8+ T cells sorted from blood. These receptor sequences come from a human donor in good health.

The chain couples TRBV7-2 to TRBJ2-7; the match to TRBD2 covers 7 bases. This CDR3 spans 14 amino acids. The germline CDR1 and CDR2 sequences are SGHTA and FQGNSA. V lost 4 bases, J lost 2 bases, and 5 bases stayed unmatched. The DNA of the CDR3 is TGTGCCAGCAGCTACCGGGACTACACCTACGAGCAGTACTTC. Translating it yields CASSYRDYTYEQYF.

The chain has TRBV1 and TRBJ2-7. TRBV1 is labeled a pseudogene. The CDR3 is 14 residues long. The CDR3 coding sequence is TGCACCAGCAGCCCGGGCGCCCGGGCCAACGAGCAGTACTTC. This encodes CTSSPGARANEQYF.

By sample share, this clone is medium-sized. The chain uses TRBV5-4 and TRBJ1-1; D gene uncertain. Germline loops: CDR1 SGHNT, CDR2 YYREEE (reference sequence). The CDR3 runs 15 residues. Trimming took off 0 bases at V and 0 bases at J, with 9 bases between the two ends. CDR3 residues: CASSLEKALNTEAFF. CDR3 nucleotides: TGTGCCAGCAGCTTGGAGAAGGCCCTGAACACTGAAGCTTTCTTT. Drawing the rest from reference TRBV5-4 and TRBJ1-1, the complete variable domain is ETGVTQSPTHLIKTRGQQVTLRCSSQSGHNTVSWYQQALGQGPQFIFQYYREEENGRGNFPPRFSGLQFPNYSSELNVNALELDDSALYLCASSLEKALNTEAFFGQGTRLTVV.

The genes are TRBV7-2 and TRBJ1-5; D remains ambiguous. The length of the CDR3 is 17 residues. Trimming stripped 5 bases from V and 0 bases from J, with 17 bases between. CDR1 is SGHTA and CDR2 is FQGNSA in the germline V gene. DNA of the CDR3: TGTGCCAGCAGCCCCGGGTGGGGATTTTATAGCAATCAGCCCCAGCATTTT. Its translation: CASSPGWGFYSNQPQHF.

The J gene is TRBJ2-4, the V gene TRBV25-1, with a weak D call TRBD2 (6 bases). Per the germline V gene, CDR1 is MGHDK and CDR2 is SYGVNS. The CDR3 loop spans 15 amino acids. Trimming pared 1 base from V and 0 bases from J, leaving 7 bases between. The CDR3 DNA follows: TGTGCCAGCAGTGAATCGCGGGAAGCCAAAAACATTCAGTACTTC. Translated: CASSESREAKNIQYF.

DNA for the CDR3: TGCAGCGCAAGCCCCGGGACAGTTTTGTACGAGCAGTACTTC. It encodes CSASPGTVLYEQYF. The J gene is TRBJ2-7, the V gene TRBV29-1, with 7 nucleotides matching TRBD1. This CDR3 is built from 14 residues. Germline CDR1 SQVTM, CDR2 ANQGSEA. V lost 7 bases and J lost 4; bases outside the gene matches: 13.

The rearrangement links TRBV29-1 to TRBJ2-1; D possibly uses TRBD1 or TRBD2 (5 bases each). With 3 bases removed from V and 9 bases from J, the gap between germline ends came to 27 bases. This CDR3 is built from 17 residues. Germline lookup yields CDR1 SQVTM and CDR2 ANQGSEA. CDR3 nucleotides: TGCAGCGTTGATGCATTGGCGGCAGACGAGGGGCATAGTGAGCAGTTCTTC. Amino acids: CSVDALAADEGHSEQFF.

The V call is TRBV9, the J call TRBJ1-2; D is possibly TRBD1 (6 bases). In germline, CDR1 is SGDLS, CDR2 YYNGEE. The CDR3 totals 15 residues. Trimming took 6 bases from V and 6 from J, leaving 21 bases between them. DNA of the CDR3: TGTGCCAGCACCCCGTGGGGGGGGCTGAGTGATGGCTACACCTTC. Protein sequence: CASTPWGGLSDGYTF.

A few counts support this clone. The chain recombines TRBV4-1 with TRBJ2-3; no clear D. The CDR3 is made up of 15 amino acids. Germline CDR1 reads MGHRA; CDR2 reads YSYEKL. V lost 5 bases, J lost 0 bases, and 12 bases lay in between. CDR3 region: CASSYRDSSTDTQYF. Written as DNA, the CDR3 is TGCGCCAGCAGCTATCGAGATTCTAGCACAGATACGCAGTATTTT.

The chain has TRBV15 and TRBJ2-2; 7 positions agree with TRBD1. The CDR3 length is 18 residues. In germline, CDR1 is LNHNV, CDR2 YYDKDF (reference sequence). The V and J ends lost 3 bases and 6 bases, in that order; junction bases with no gene match: 16. CDR3 loop: CATSSDRDSGSPAGELFF. CDR3 sequence (DNA): TGTGCCACCAGCAGCGACCGGGACAGTGGCTCTCCTGCCGGGGAGCTGTTTTTT.

The V call is TRBV4-1, the J call TRBJ2-2, with 8 nucleotides matching TRBD2. Germline V lookup: CDR1 MGHRA, CDR2 YSYEKL. V trimming: 4 bases; J trimming: 1 base; junction bases outside the gene matches: 11. The CDR3 sequence is 18 residues long. The CDR3 region is CASSPRGSGGRNTGELFF. DNA of the CDR3: TGCGCCAGCAGCCCCCGGGGCAGCGGGGGCAGGAACACCGGGGAGCTGTTTTTT.

This clone has a handful of counts. The chain recombines TRBV7-9 with TRBJ2-3; 12 bases map to TRBD2. The CDR3 has 17 amino acids. Trimming cost V 3 bases and J 5 bases; bases outside gene matches: 9. CDR1 and CDR2 from the germline V gene are SEHNR and FQNEAQ (reference sequence). The CDR3 loop is CASSFDLAGGMEDTQYF. In DNA, the CDR3 is TGTGCCAGCAGCTTTGACCTAGCGGGGGGGATGGAAGATACGCAGTATTTT.

This clone has a handful of counts. The chain joins TRBV29-1 to TRBJ2-7; 7 positions agree with TRBD1. This CDR3 is built from 13 residues. V lost 2 bases and J lost 3; bases outside the gene matches: 4. CDR1 and CDR2 from the germline V gene are SQVTM and ANQGSEA. CDR3 sequence: CSVELAGGYEQYF. The CDR3, as DNA: TGCAGCGTTGAACTAGCAGGGGGCTACGAGCAGTACTTC.

Turning to this clone: The junction and the germline gene differ at one end; a read error may be behind it. The chain carries TRBV7-7 and TRBJ2-5; 11 nucleotides line up with TRBD2. Germline CDR1 reads SSHAT; CDR2 reads FNYEAQ (reference sequence). CDR3 length: 15 residues. The CDR3 DNA reads as TGTGCTAGCAGCTTGACTAGCGGGGCTCAAGAGACCCAGTACTTC. Translating gives CASSLTSGAQETQYF.

The gene calls are TRBV25-1 and TRBJ2-5, with a possible D match to TRBD2 (5 bases). The CDR3 totals 13 residues. V shed 2 bases and J shed 7 bases, with 11 bases lying between them. CDR1 is MGHDK, CDR2 SYGVNS, per germline. CDR3: CASSEGSDGTQYF. As DNA, the CDR3 is TGTGCCAGCAGTGAAGGTAGCGACGGGACCCAGTACTTC.

This chain uses TRBV27 with TRBJ2-2; no clear D. The CDR3 is 13 amino acids. Trimming removed 3 bases at V and 7 bases at J, with 9 bases between. Germline V gene data show CDR1 as MNHEY and CDR2 as SMNVEV (reference sequence). The CDR3 DNA is TGTGCCAGCAGTTTTGTCGGGTTCGGGGAGCTGTTTTTT. Encoded protein: CASSFVGFGELFF.

The chain uses TRBV11-2 and TRBJ2-7; the D is unclear. V lost 8 bases, J lost 0 bases, and 11 bases lay in between. Germline values: CDR1 SGHAT, CDR2 FQNNGV. The CDR3 extends over 13 amino acids. CDR3 region: CASRKGHSYEQYF. Written as DNA, the CDR3 is TGTGCCAGCCGAAAGGGCCACTCCTACGAGCAGTACTTC.

The chain joins TRBV4-3 to TRBJ1-2; 9 bases map to TRBD1. V lost 3 bases to trimming and J lost 5 bases; unmatched junction nucleotides: 10. Germline V gene sequence: CDR1 LGHNA, CDR2 YSLEER. The CDR3 is 16 residues long. CDR3 coding DNA: TGCGCCAGCAGCCAGAACCTCGACAGGGGGGGTTATGGCTACACCTTC. Translation gives CASSQNLDRGGYGYTF.

V usage is TRBV9 and J usage is TRBJ2-1, with 8 bases lining up with TRBD2. V was clipped by 2 bases and J by 6 bases; unmatched bases: 4. This CDR3 spans 14 amino acids. Germline assignment: CDR1 SGDLS and CDR2 YYNGEE. The CDR3 DNA follows: TGTGCCAGCAGCGTCGGGGGGGCCGCCAATGAGCAGTTCTTC. As protein: CASSVGGAANEQFF.

This clone was counted a few times. V and J are TRBV28 and TRBJ1-5; 10 positions match TRBD1. This CDR3 is 14 amino acids long. V lost 7 bases and J lost 7; bases outside the gene matches: 7. Germline lookup yields CDR1 MDHEN and CDR2 SYDVKM. CDR3 coding DNA: TGTGCCAGCACAACCGACAGGGGGCAACAGCCCCAGCATTTT. Translation: CASTTDRGQQPQHF.

V is TRBV27 and J is TRBJ2-7; tentatively, D is TRBD1 (5 bases). The V gene lost 6 bases and the J gene lost 6 bases, with 9 bases spanning the gap. Looked up from germline, CDR1 is MNHEY and CDR2 is SMNVEV (reference sequence). The CDR3 extends over 11 amino acids. The CDR3 reads CASRIGAEQYF. The CDR3 DNA follows: TGTGCCAGCAGGATTGGGGCCGAGCAGTACTTC.

The V gene is TRBV29-1, the J gene TRBJ2-7, with 8 bases aligning to TRBD1. CDR1 and CDR2 (germline): SQVTM, ANQGSEA. V dropped 6 bases and J dropped 4; count of bases not matched to a gene: 5. CDR3 size: 12 residues. CDR3 sequence (DNA): TGCAGCGTCATCGGGACAGGATACGAGCAGTACTTC. Translating it yields CSVIGTGYEQYF.

This sequence joins TRBV19 and TRBJ1-5; D not certain. V lost 5 bases and J 3 bases, leaving 8 bases between the germline ends. Germline-derived CDR1 and CDR2 are LNHDA and SQIVND (reference sequence). This CDR3 contains 13 residues. The CDR3 sequence is CASSARNNQPQHF. Written as DNA, the CDR3 is TGTGCCAGTAGTGCCCGGAACAATCAGCCCCAGCATTTT. The full variable domain, rest sourced from reference TRBV19 and TRBJ1-5, is DGGITQSPKYLFRKEGQNVTLSCEQNLNHDAMYWYRQDPGQGLRLIYYSQIVNDFQKGDIAEGYSVSREKKESFPLTVTSAQKNPTAFYLCASSARNNQPQHFGDGTRLSIL.

This clone has only a few counts. The J gene is TRBJ1-5, the V gene TRBV6-5; D is uncertain. The CDR3 is made up of 15 amino acids. V was shortened by 5 bases and J by 2 bases, with 13 bases between the two germline ends. Germline V gene sequence: CDR1 MNHEY, CDR2 SVGAGI. This chain's CDR3 is CASSPTAEGNQPQHF. In nucleotides, the CDR3 is TGTGCCAGCAGTCCCACCGCAGAAGGCAATCAGCCCCAGCATTTT.

The chain recombines TRBV28 with TRBJ2-7; D might be TRBD1 (7 bases). Germline values: CDR1 MDHEN, CDR2 SYDVKM. The V end was cut by 5 bases, the J end by 3 bases, with 17 bases between. The CDR3 contains 15 residues. The CDR3 bases are TGTGCCAGCAGTCTAGACAGGGAGGTTATCTACGAGCAGTACTTC. Translation gives CASSLDREVIYEQYF.

The CDR3 nucleotides read TGTGCCAGCAAAGCAGGGTCCTCCTACGAGCAGTACTTC. This codes for CASKAGSSYEQYF. V is TRBV6-6 and J is TRBJ2-7; tentatively, D is TRBD1 (5 bases). V was clipped by 7 bases and J by 0 bases, with 10 bases between them. Germline V gene data show CDR1 as MNHNY and CDR2 as SVGAGI (reference sequence). This CDR3 spans 13 amino acids.

The chain links TRBV2 to TRBJ2-7; the D gene is possibly TRBD1 (6 bases). Trimming stripped 6 bases from V and 0 bases from J, with 18 bases between. The CDR3 runs 16 residues. CDR1 and CDR2 (germline): SNHLY, FYNNEI. CDR3 sequence: CASRPIVRGSSYEQYF. The CDR3 nucleotides are TGTGCCAGCAGACCCATCGTCAGGGGAAGCTCCTACGAGCAGTACTTC.